This passage covers 32 T cell receptor beta chains from one sample sequenced in a study of cytomegalovirus exposure and HLA in healthy donors. Amplification used 60 Vbeta primers and 13 Jbeta primers. The assay was immunoSEQ multiplex PCR, and TCRdb's table has in-frame clones only and misses some. This sample has more than 100,000 clones, with roughly three fifths found just once. Specimen: PBMCs. The source is a woman aged 40-49 years in good health and CMV-seronegative.

The chain is built from TRBV5-1 and TRBJ1-1, with 9 bases that match TRBD1. The CDR3 has 17 amino acids. V trimming: 0 bases; J trimming: 4 bases; junction bases outside the gene matches: 10. CDR1 is SGHRS, CDR2 YFSETQ, per germline. The CDR3 spells CASSLGLYRGLGTEAFF. The DNA of the CDR3 is TGCGCCAGCAGCTTGGGTCTTTACAGGGGGCTTGGCACTGAAGCTTTCTTT. Based on the CDR3 plus reference TRBV5-1 and TRBJ1-1, the full variable domain is KAGVTQTPRYLIKTRGQQVTLSCSPISGHRSVSWYQQTPGQGLQFLFEYFSETQRNKGNFPGRFSGRQFSNSRSEMNVSTLELGDSALYLCASSLGLYRGLGTEAFFGQGTRLTVV.

Only one count was recorded for this clone. Here the CDR3 DNA reads TGTGCCAGCAGTGATTCTCTCAATTGGGGACAGGGGAATTCACCCCTCCACTTT. Encoded protein: CASSDSLNWGQGNSPLHF. The rearrangement joins TRBV25-1 to TRBJ1-6; 10 bases are shared with TRBD1. CDR3 length: 18 residues. Germline trimming cut 3 bases from V and 7 bases from J; bases unmatched to any gene: 12. Per germline, CDR1 MGHDK and CDR2 SYGVNS.

The chain carries TRBV6-5 and TRBJ2-7, with D possibly TRBD1 on 6 matching bases. The CDR3 is made up of 13 amino acids. The V and J ends lost 2 bases and 6 bases respectively, with 11 bases between them. The germline CDR1 and CDR2 sequences are MNHEY and SVGAGI. This CDR3 is CASSYGQKSEQYF. The CDR3, as DNA: TGTGCCAGCAGTTACGGACAGAAATCCGAGCAGTACTTC.

J is TRBJ2-2 and V is TRBV9; 10 nucleotides align to TRBD1. V was clipped by 2 bases and J by 3 bases; unmatched bases: 4. Germline V CDR1 and CDR2: SGDLS, YYNGEE. The CDR3 is 16 residues long. The CDR3 coding sequence is TGTGCCAGCAGCGTGACAGGGGGCTGGGACACCGGGGAGCTGTTTTTT. Translating it yields CASSVTGGWDTGELFF. Together with reference TRBV9 and TRBJ2-2, the CDR3 gives the full variable domain: DSGVTQTPKHLITATGQRVTLRCSPRSGDLSVYWYQQSLDQGLQFLIQYYNGEERAKGNILERFSAQQFPDLHSELNLSSLELGDSALYFCASSVTGGWDTGELFFGEGSRLTVL.

The chain employs TRBV29-1 and TRBJ2-1, with TRBD2 identical over 11 bases. The CDR3 is 15 amino acids. CDR1 and CDR2 (germline): SQVTM, ANQGSEA. The trim removed 2 bases at V and 7 bases at J, leaving 7 bases unmatched. The CDR3 sequence is CSVEWLAGGPNEQFF. The DNA of the CDR3 is TGCAGCGTTGAATGGTTAGCGGGGGGGCCAAATGAGCAGTTCTTC.

The rearrangement joins TRBV29-1 to TRBJ1-1; 7 bases line up with TRBD1. The CDR3 has 12 residues. Germline V gives CDR1 SQVTM, CDR2 ANQGSEA. J was trimmed by 7 bases and V by 4 bases; bases with no gene match: 6. This chain's CDR3 is CSVGEGAGEAFF. CDR3 sequence (DNA): TGCAGCGTTGGTGAGGGGGCCGGTGAAGCTTTCTTT. Looking up the rest from reference TRBV29-1 and TRBJ1-1 gives the full variable domain: SAVISQKPSRDICQRGTSLTIQCQVDSQVTMMFWYRQQPGQSLTLIATANQGSEATYESGFVIDKFPISRPNLTFSTLTVSNMSPEDSSIYLCSVGEGAGEAFFGQGTRLTVV.

The chain has TRBV30 and TRBJ2-5; 9 bases agree with TRBD2. Germline loops: CDR1 GTSNPN, CDR2 SVGIG (reference sequence). This CDR3 has 15 residues. V dropped 0 bases and J dropped 5; count of bases not matched to a gene: 7. For the CDR3, the DNA is TGTGCCTGGAGTGTCGGCGGGGGGGCATGGGAGACCCAGTACTTC. This encodes CAWSVGGGAWETQYF.

The chain joins TRBV7-3 to TRBJ1-1; no clear D gene. The germline V gene has CDR1 SGHTA and CDR2 FQGTGA. V was pared by 3 bases and J by 8 bases, with 13 bases between. The CDR3 has 13 amino acids. CDR3 amino acids: CASSFDFALEAFF. The CDR3 DNA sequence: TGTGCCAGCAGCTTTGATTTCGCACTGGAAGCTTTCTTT.

This clone was seen a handful of times. The chain combines TRBV5-5 with TRBJ1-2, with D maybe TRBD1 (6 bases). V was cut by 5 bases and J by 2 bases, with 16 bases left in between. Germline values: CDR1 SGHKS, CDR2 YYEKEE (reference sequence). This CDR3 has 15 amino acids. The CDR3 bases are TGTGCCAGCAGTCAATCGATTACAGGGAACTATGGCTACACCTTC. Its translation is CASSQSITGNYGYTF. Full variable domain (rest looked up from reference TRBV5-5 and TRBJ1-2): DAGVTQSPTHLIKTRGQQVTLRCSPISGHKSVSWYQQVLGQGPQFIFQYYEKEERGRGNFPDRFSARQFPNYSSELNVNALLLGDSALYLCASSQSITGNYGYTFGSGTRLTVV.

The chain links TRBV9 to TRBJ2-5, with 7 bases fitting TRBD2. The CDR3 runs to 15 residues. The germline V gene has CDR1 SGDLS and CDR2 YYNGEE. The junction had 9 bases not matched to a gene; V was cut back by 3 bases and J by 4 bases. CDR3 sequence: CASSGGAGTIETQYF. The CDR3 region has the DNA TGTGCCAGCAGCGGTGGAGCGGGGACGATAGAGACCCAGTACTTC.

The rearrangement links TRBV7-9 to TRBJ1-1; perhaps TRBD1 as D (6 bases). Trimming removed 3 bases from V and 7 bases from J, with 21 bases in between. This CDR3 spans 16 amino acids. Germline V CDR1 and CDR2: SEHNR, FQNEAQ (reference sequence). The DNA for the CDR3 is TGTGCCAGCAGCTTTTCGTGGGACATTGTGCGCGGTGAAGCTTTCTTT. Its translation is CASSFSWDIVRGEAFF.

J is TRBJ2-3 and V is TRBV6-5; 10 bases map to TRBD2. Germline V gives CDR1 MNHEY, CDR2 SVGAGI. V lost 5 bases, J lost 5 bases, and 4 bases stayed unmatched. The CDR3 extends over 14 amino acids. CDR3 region: CASSERGGQDTQYF. Here the CDR3 DNA reads TGTGCCAGCAGTGAGCGGGGGGGCCAAGATACGCAGTATTTT.

This clone was detected only a few times. The chain joins TRBV7-9 to TRBJ2-7; TRBD1 matches at 9 bases. CDR3 length: 16 amino acids. CDR1 is SEHNR, CDR2 FQNEAQ, per germline (reference sequence). V dropped 7 bases and J dropped 3; count of bases not matched to a gene: 13. The DNA for the CDR3 is TGTGCCAGCACCCCCGCCAAGGGGACAGGGAGCTACGAGCAGTACTTC. Protein sequence: CASTPAKGTGSYEQYF.

The chain has TRBV6-5 and TRBJ1-1; 9 positions agree with TRBD1. This CDR3 comprises 12 residues. Looked up from germline, CDR1 is MNHEY and CDR2 is SVGAGI. J lost 8 bases, V lost 4 bases, and 2 bases had no gene match. This CDR3 reads CASSFDRGEAFF. For the CDR3, the DNA is TGTGCCAGCAGTTTTGACAGGGGGGAAGCTTTCTTT.

The chain joins TRBV10-3 to TRBJ1-2, with D possibly TRBD1 on 6 matching bases. This CDR3 spans 13 amino acids. Between the trimmed V and J ends, which lost 8 bases and 1 base, there was a span of 11 bases. CDR1 is ENHRY, CDR2 SYGVKD, per germline. The CDR3 DNA follows: TGTGCCATCTTCACGGACAGTAACTATGGCTACACCTTC. It specifies CAIFTDSNYGYTF.

CDR3 DNA: TGTGCCTGGACCTCCGGGACAGGGTACAATGAGCAGTTCTTC. Its translation: CAWTSGTGYNEQFF. V is TRBV30 and J is TRBJ2-1; 9 bases are a match to TRBD1. This CDR3 is 14 amino acids long. Germline V gene sequence: CDR1 GTSNPN, CDR2 SVGIG (reference sequence). Germline trimming cut 4 bases from V and 4 bases from J; bases unmatched to any gene: 5.

This rearrangement joins TRBV19 to TRBJ1-6, with a possible D match to TRBD1 (5 bases). Germline CDR1 reads LNHDA; CDR2 reads SQIVND (reference sequence). The CDR3 runs 17 residues. V lost 4 bases, J lost 6 bases, and 19 bases lay in between. The CDR3 DNA reads TGTGCCAGTAGTACCCCTCCGGGGGGAGGGAGTAATTCACCCCTCCACTTT. As protein: CASSTPPGGGSNSPLHF.

The chain has TRBV4-3 and TRBJ1-4, with 8 positions matching TRBD1. The germline V gene has CDR1 LGHNA and CDR2 YSLEER. The CDR3 contains 16 residues. With V trimmed by 1 base and J by 6 bases, 7 bases remained unmatched. The CDR3 spells CASSQGTGTGHEKLFF. The CDR3 DNA reads as TGCGCCAGCAGCCAAGGTACCGGGACAGGTCATGAAAAACTGTTTTTT.

This clone showed up just once. The V and J genes are TRBV2 and TRBJ2-2, with 14 bases identical to TRBD2. The CDR3 spans 16 residues. The germline V gene has CDR1 SNHLY and CDR2 FYNNEI. The junction had 7 bases not matched to a gene; V was cut back by 6 bases and J by 7 bases. CDR3 sequence: CASSPGLAGEGGELFF. The CDR3 DNA reads as TGTGCCAGCAGCCCGGGACTAGCGGGGGAGGGCGGGGAGCTGTTTTTT.

The chain has TRBV27 and TRBJ2-5; possible D gene TRBD1, 6 bases. CDR1 is MNHEY, CDR2 SMNVEV, per germline (reference sequence). The CDR3 loop spans 15 amino acids. Trimming took off 5 bases at V and 3 bases at J, with 16 bases between the two ends. For the CDR3, the DNA is TGTGCCAGCAGTAAAATGGGGGCCCCTAAAGAGACCCAGTACTTC. It yields the protein CASSKMGAPKETQYF.

This chain connects TRBV2 to TRBJ1-2, with 7 bases lining up with TRBD1. Losses at the gene ends were 5 bases for V and 4 bases for J; bases not matched to a gene: 7. Germline CDR1 reads SNHLY; CDR2 reads FYNNEI. The CDR3 runs to 14 residues. The CDR3, as DNA: TGTGCCAGCAGTCGGACAGGAGGGCCCTATGGCTACACCTTC. Its translation is CASSRTGGPYGYTF.

The chain carries TRBV9 and TRBJ1-3; weak D call: TRBD1 (5 bases). The CDR3 totals 15 residues. Germline CDR1 is SGDLS and CDR2 is YYNGEE. The V end lost 0 bases, the J end lost 4 bases, and 11 bases lay between the germline ends. DNA of the CDR3: TGTGCCAGCAGCGTAGGCCAGGGTACAGGAAACACCATATATTTT. Translating it yields CASSVGQGTGNTIYF.

V is TRBV2 and J is TRBJ1-4; 7 nucleotides agree with TRBD1. Germline lookup yields CDR1 SNHLY and CDR2 FYNNEI. V lost 4 bases, J lost 6 bases, and 8 bases stayed unmatched. The CDR3 runs to 15 residues. This CDR3 reads CASSATGTVDEKLFF. DNA for the CDR3: TGTGCCAGCAGTGCAACCGGGACAGTTGATGAAAAACTGTTTTTT.

The chain joins TRBV4-3 to TRBJ2-5; the match to TRBD1 covers 8 bases. Trimming at V came to 0 bases and at J to 5 bases, leaving 2 bases not matched to a gene. CDR1 and CDR2 from the germline V gene are LGHNA and YSLEER. The CDR3 spans 14 residues. CDR3 sequence reads: CASSQDRGHETQYF. CDR3 DNA: TGCGCCAGCAGCCAAGACAGGGGGCACGAGACCCAGTACTTC.

The chain carries TRBV1 and TRBJ1-1. TRBV1 is tagged as a pseudogene. The CDR3 runs 11 residues. The CDR3 sequence is CTTQLGLGAFF. The CDR3, as DNA: TGCACCACCCAACTAGGGCTTGGAGCTTTCTTT.

The sample holds a few counts of this clone. The chain employs TRBV9 and TRBJ2-5, with a possible D match to TRBD1 (6 bases). This CDR3 region has 14 residues. Germline loops: CDR1 SGDLS, CDR2 YYNGEE. Trimming shortened V by 0 bases and J by 5 bases, and 11 bases separated the two germline ends. This CDR3 is CASSVGQGWETQYF. Written as DNA, the CDR3 is TGTGCCAGCAGCGTAGGGCAGGGGTGGGAGACCCAGTACTTC.

This chain links TRBV5-4 with TRBJ2-2; TRBD1 matches 9 bases. V was clipped by 3 bases and J by 2 bases; unmatched bases: 5. The CDR3 is 16 residues long. Germline loops: CDR1 SGHNT, CDR2 YYREEE (reference sequence). Here the CDR3 DNA reads TGTGCCAGCAGCTGGGGACAGGGACGAAACACCGGGGAGCTGTTTTTT. Its protein product is CASSWGQGRNTGELFF.

The chain combines TRBV5-4 with TRBJ2-7, with 7 bases identical to TRBD1. V shed 3 bases, J shed 13 bases, and the junction held 10 bases outside the gene matches. Germline V gene sequence: CDR1 SGHNT, CDR2 YYREEE (reference sequence). This CDR3 has 12 residues. The CDR3 reads CASSSDTGEFYF. CDR3 bases: TGTGCCAGCAGCTCAGACACAGGGGAGTTTTACTTC.

This chain links TRBV4-1 with TRBJ2-7; the match to TRBD2 covers 9 bases. After removal of 2 bases from V and 4 bases from J, the junction contained 9 bases not matched to a gene. The length of the CDR3 is 16 residues. Germline V gives CDR1 MGHRA, CDR2 YSYEKL. The chain's CDR3 is CASSQIVAGAVYEQYF. The CDR3 coding sequence is TGCGCCAGCAGCCAAATTGTAGCGGGGGCCGTTTACGAGCAGTACTTC.

This clone was recorded once. The chain's CDR3 is CASSSGTGPDTQYF. The CDR3 bases are TGCGCCAGCAGCTCGGGTACAGGGCCGGATACGCAGTATTTT. The chain has TRBV5-1 and TRBJ2-3; tentative D call: TRBD1 (6 bases). There are 14 residues in the CDR3. CDR1 and CDR2 (germline): SGHRS, YFSETQ. V was shortened by 3 bases and J by 6 bases, with 14 bases between the two germline ends.

The chain has TRBV7-2 and TRBJ1-1; D is undetermined. V lost 5 bases, J lost 4 bases, and 5 bases lay in between. CDR3 length: 11 amino acids. Germline CDR1 reads SGHTA; CDR2 reads FQGNSA. The chain's CDR3 is CASSPSTEAFF. DNA for the CDR3: TGTGCCAGCAGCCCGTCCACTGAAGCTTTCTTT.

The chain carries TRBV4-2 and TRBJ1-2, with D hard to call. The germline CDR1 and CDR2 sequences are LGHNA and YNFKEQ. Trimming pared 4 bases from V and 2 bases from J, leaving 14 bases between. The CDR3 is 15 residues long. In DNA form, the CDR3 reads TGTGCCAGCAGCCTATCGGGAAGGACCAACTATGGCTACACCTTC. It is translated as CASSLSGRTNYGYTF.